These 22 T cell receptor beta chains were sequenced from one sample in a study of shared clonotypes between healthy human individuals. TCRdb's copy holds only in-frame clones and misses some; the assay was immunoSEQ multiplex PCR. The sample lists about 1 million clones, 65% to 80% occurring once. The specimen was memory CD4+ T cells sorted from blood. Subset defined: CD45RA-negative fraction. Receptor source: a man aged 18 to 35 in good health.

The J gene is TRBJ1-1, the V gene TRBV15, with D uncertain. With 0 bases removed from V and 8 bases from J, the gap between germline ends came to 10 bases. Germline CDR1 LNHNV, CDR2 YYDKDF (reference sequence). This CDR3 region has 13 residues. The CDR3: CATSRDLGAEAFF. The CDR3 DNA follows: TGTGCCACCAGCAGAGATCTGGGTGCCGAAGCTTTCTTT.

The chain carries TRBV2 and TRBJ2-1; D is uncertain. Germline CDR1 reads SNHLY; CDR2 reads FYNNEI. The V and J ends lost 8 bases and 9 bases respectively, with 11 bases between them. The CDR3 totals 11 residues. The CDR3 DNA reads TGTGCCAGCCAATTAGCTTCTGAGCAGTTCTTC. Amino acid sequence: CASQLASEQFF.

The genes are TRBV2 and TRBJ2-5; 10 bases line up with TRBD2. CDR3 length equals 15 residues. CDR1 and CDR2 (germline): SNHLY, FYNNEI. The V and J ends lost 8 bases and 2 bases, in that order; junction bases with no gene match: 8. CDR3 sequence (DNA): TGTGCCAGCGGGAAACTAGCGGGGACACAAGAGACCCAGTACTTC. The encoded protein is CASGKLAGTQETQYF.

CDR3 sequence: CASSSTTMNTDTQYF. CDR3 sequence (DNA): TGCGCCAGCAGCTCAACGACCATGAACACAGATACGCAGTATTTT. This chain links TRBV5-1 with TRBJ2-3, with D unresolved. The germline CDR1 and CDR2 sequences are SGHRS and YFSETQ. With 3 bases removed from V and 2 bases from J, the gap between germline ends came to 13 bases. This CDR3 region has 15 residues.

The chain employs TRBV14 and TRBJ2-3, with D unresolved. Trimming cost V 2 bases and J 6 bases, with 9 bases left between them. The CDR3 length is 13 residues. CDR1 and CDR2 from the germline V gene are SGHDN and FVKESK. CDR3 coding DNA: TGTGCCAGCAGCCAACTAGTTGCGGATACGCAGTATTTT. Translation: CASSQLVADTQYF.

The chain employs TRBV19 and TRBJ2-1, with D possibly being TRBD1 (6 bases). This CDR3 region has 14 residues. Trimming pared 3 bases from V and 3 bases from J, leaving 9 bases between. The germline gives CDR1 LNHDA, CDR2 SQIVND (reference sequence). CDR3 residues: CASSIETGYNEQFF. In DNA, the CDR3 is TGTGCCAGTAGTATCGAGACAGGCTACAATGAGCAGTTCTTC.

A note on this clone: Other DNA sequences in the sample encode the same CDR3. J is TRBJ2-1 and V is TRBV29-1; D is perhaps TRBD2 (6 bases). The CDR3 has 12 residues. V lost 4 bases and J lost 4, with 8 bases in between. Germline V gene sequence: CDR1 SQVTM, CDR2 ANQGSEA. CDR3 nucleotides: TGCAGCGTTGGCCGGGGGTACAATGAGCAGTTCTTC. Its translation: CSVGRGYNEQFF.

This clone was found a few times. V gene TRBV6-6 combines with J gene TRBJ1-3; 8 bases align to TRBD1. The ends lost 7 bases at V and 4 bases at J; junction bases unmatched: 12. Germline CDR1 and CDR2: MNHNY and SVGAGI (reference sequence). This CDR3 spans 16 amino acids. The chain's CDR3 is CASTLGYRGDGNTIYF. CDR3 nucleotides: TGTGCCAGCACCTTAGGGTACAGGGGGGACGGAAACACCATATATTTT.

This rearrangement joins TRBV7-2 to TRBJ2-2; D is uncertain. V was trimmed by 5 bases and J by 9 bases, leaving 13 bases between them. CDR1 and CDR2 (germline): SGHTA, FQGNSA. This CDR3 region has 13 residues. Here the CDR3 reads CASSTSVSRELFF. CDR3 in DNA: TGTGCCAGCAGCACATCGGTTAGCAGGGAGCTGTTTTTT.

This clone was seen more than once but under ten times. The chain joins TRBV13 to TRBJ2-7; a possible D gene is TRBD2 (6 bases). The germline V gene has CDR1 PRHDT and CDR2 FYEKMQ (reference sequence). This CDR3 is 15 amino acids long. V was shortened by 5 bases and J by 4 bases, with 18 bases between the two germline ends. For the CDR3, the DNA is TGTGCCAGCAGCCGATGGGGGGTCGACCTATACGAGCAGTACTTC. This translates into CASSRWGVDLYEQYF. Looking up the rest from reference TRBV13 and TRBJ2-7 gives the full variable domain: AAGVIQSPRHLIKEKRETATLKCYPIPRHDTVYWYQQGPGQDPQFLISFYEKMQSDKGSIPDRFSAQQFSDYHSELNMSSLELGDSALYFCASSRWGVDLYEQYFGPGTRLTVT.

The CDR3 DNA reads TGTGCCAGCAGCAAAGCTAACACCGGGGAGCTGTTTTTT. Protein product: CASSKANTGELFF. The V call is TRBV2, the J call TRBJ2-2, with no clear D. Trimming left V 6 bases short and J 2 bases short, with 7 bases between. Germline V gene lookup returns CDR1 SNHLY and CDR2 FYNNEI. The CDR3 consists of 13 residues.

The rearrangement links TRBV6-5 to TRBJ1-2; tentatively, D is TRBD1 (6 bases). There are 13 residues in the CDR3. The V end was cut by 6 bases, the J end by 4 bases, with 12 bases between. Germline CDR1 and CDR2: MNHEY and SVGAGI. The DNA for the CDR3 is TGTGCCAGCAGCCTCGGGGGGCGCTATGGCTACACCTTC. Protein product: CASSLGGRYGYTF.

CDR3 in DNA: TGTGCCAGCAGTGAATCGGGCGAGCAGTACTTC. This translates into CASSESGEQYF. This sequence joins TRBV2 and TRBJ2-7; the D is unclear. The germline gives CDR1 SNHLY, CDR2 FYNNEI. CDR3 length: 11 amino acids. Trimming cost V 2 bases and J 6 bases, with 5 bases left between them.

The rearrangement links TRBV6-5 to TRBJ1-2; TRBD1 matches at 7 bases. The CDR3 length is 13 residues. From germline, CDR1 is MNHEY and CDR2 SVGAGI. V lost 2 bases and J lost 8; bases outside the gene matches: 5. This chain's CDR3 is CASSYGRGAGYTF. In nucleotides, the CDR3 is TGTGCCAGCAGTTACGGCAGGGGGGCAGGCTACACCTTC.

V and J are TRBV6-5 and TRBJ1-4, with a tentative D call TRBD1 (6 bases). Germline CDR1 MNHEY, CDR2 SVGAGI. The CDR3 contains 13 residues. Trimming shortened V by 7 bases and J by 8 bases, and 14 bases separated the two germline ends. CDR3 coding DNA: TGTGCCAGCAAACTGGGGGGCTCCGAAAAACTGTTTTTT. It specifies CASKLGGSEKLFF.

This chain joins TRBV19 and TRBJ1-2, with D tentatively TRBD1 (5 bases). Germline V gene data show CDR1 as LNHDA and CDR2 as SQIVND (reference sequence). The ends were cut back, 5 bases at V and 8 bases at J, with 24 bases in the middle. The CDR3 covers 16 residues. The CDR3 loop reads CASSVLSGDSLRGYTF. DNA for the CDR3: TGTGCCAGTAGTGTACTCTCAGGAGACAGTCTGAGGGGCTACACCTTC.

This chain's CDR3 is CASSLEPTNEKLFF. In DNA, the CDR3 is TGTGCCAGCAGTTTGGAGCCAACTAATGAAAAACTGTTTTTT. The J gene is TRBJ1-4, the V gene TRBV28; no clear D gene. CDR1 and CDR2 (germline): MDHEN, SYDVKM. V shed 3 bases and J shed 0 bases, with 5 bases lying between them. The CDR3 length is 14 residues. Drawing the rest from reference TRBV28 and TRBJ1-4, the complete variable domain is DVKVTQSSRYLVKRTGEKVFLECVQDMDHENMFWYRQDPGLGLRLIYFSYDVKMKEKGDIPEGYSVSREKKERFSLILESASTNQTSMYLCASSLEPTNEKLFFGSGTQLSVL.

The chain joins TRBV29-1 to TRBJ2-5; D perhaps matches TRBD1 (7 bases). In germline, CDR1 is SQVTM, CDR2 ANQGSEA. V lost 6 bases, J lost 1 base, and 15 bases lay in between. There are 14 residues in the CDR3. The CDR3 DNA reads TGCAGCGTGGGAGGACAGGCTCCCCAAGAGACCCAGTACTTC. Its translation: CSVGGQAPQETQYF. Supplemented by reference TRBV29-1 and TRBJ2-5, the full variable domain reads SAVISQKPSRDICQRGTSLTIQCQVDSQVTMMFWYRQQPGQSLTLIATANQGSEATYESGFVIDKFPISRPNLTFSTLTVSNMSPEDSSIYLCSVGGQAPQETQYFGPGTRLLVL.

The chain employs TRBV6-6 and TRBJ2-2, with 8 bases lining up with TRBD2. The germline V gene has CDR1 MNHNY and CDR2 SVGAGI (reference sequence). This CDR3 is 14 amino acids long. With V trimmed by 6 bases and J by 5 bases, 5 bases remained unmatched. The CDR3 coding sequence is TGTGCCAGCAGGCCCAGCGGGGGAACCGGGGAGCTGTTTTTT. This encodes CASRPSGGTGELFF.

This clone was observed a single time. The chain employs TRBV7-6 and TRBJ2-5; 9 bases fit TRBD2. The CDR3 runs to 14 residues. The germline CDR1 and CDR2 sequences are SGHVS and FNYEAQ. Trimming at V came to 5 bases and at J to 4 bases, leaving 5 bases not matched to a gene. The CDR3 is CASSRKAGGETQYF. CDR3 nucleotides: TGTGCCAGCAGCCGTAAAGCGGGAGGAGAGACCCAGTACTTC.

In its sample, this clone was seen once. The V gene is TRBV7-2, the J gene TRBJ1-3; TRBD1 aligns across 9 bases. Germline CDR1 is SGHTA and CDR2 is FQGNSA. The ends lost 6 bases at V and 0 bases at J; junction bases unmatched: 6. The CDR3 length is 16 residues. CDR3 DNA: TGTGCCAGCAGGGCTAGGACAGGGGTCTCTGGAAACACCATATATTTT. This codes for CASRARTGVSGNTIYF.

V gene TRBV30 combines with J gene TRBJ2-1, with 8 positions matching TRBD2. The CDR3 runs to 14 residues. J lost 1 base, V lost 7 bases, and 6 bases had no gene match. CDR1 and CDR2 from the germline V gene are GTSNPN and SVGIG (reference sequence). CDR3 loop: CASLLAESYNEQFF. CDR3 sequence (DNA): TGTGCCTCCCTACTAGCGGAGTCCTACAATGAGCAGTTCTTC.